This T cell receptor beta chain was identified in a study of OX40 agonist ivuxolimab in advanced cancers. Notes on the research overall: Ivuxolimab, which targeted the costimulatory receptor OX40 (CD134), was an agonistic, fully human IgG2 monoclonal antibody. Intravenous ivuxolimab was administered to patients every 2 weeks at six dose levels: 0.01, 0.1, 0.3, 1.5, 3 and 10 mg/kg. Among the roughly 50 dose-escalation patients, approximately 20 had hepatocellular carcinoma, roughly 15 melanoma, 9 renal cell carcinoma and 9 head and neck cancer. In the dose-escalation cohort, 70% to 85% of patients were male, and the mean age was roughly 60 years, with a range of roughly 23 to 85. Prior anti-PD-1, anti-PD-L1 or anti-CTLA-4 therapy was permitted, and 40% of dose-escalation patients had received checkpoint inhibitors. Partial responses occurred in three dose-escalation patients, of whom one had hepatocellular carcinoma and two had cutaneous melanoma. Peripheral TCRbeta sequencing was intended to test whether TCR sequence diversity was altered and clonal T-cell expansion was caused by ivuxolimab. The monotherapy dose-escalation portion (N = 52 patients) of the phase I ivuxolimab trial is reported in the paper. Study-level results and caveats: In the 0.1-3.0 mg/kg groups, partial responders were among the patients with the lowest normalized peripheral clonal expansion, particularly in CD8+ T cells. After ivuxolimab, more expanded clones were found on average in CD8+ T cells than in CD4+ T cells. Which antigens the clonally expanded peripheral T cells were specific for was not determined. At doses from 0.1 to 3.0 mg/kg, clonal expansion was seen in both CD4+ and CD8+ blood T cells between baseline and week 6. Low levels of normalized T-cell clonal expansion were also seen in some nonresponding patients.

Remarks on this clone: Its antigen is unknown. No base-level quality is on record; no much larger clone is a single base apart.

Based on the germline V gene, the CDR1 and CDR2 sequences are SGHRS and YFSETQ. Inclusive of the bounding cysteine and phenylalanine, the CDR3 is 17 residues long. CDR3 DNA only is kept here, 51 bases in frame from base 1. V loses 0 bases at its end and J loses 3 bases; junction bases beyond the gene matches: 8. Patients with a history of autoimmune disease or receiving systemic immunosuppression were excluded from the trial. In every dose cohort, peripheral blood was drawn for TCR sequencing at baseline, cycle 4 day 1, and cycle 7 day 1. The samples were drawn from a first-in-human, open-label, multicenter phase I dose-escalation trial of ivuxolimab. Adults with locally advanced or metastatic head and neck squamous cell, hepatocellular, melanoma or renal cell carcinoma were enrolled in the trial. Before TCR sequencing, CD4+ T cells and CD8+ T cells were sorted from peripheral blood as separate populations.

To sequence the TCRbeta CDR3 region, genomic DNA was isolated from the sorted cells. The immunoSEQ Assay was used to sequence the TCRbeta CDR3 regions. What TCRdb holds here is the immuneACCESS table cut down to in-frame rearrangements. Part of the clones is not present; checked against another copy, under half of the missing clones reflect an unresolved V gene, and the others are unexplained. Within this sample are fewer than 70,000 clones, with less than 85% of them counted one time only. The ten biggest clones cover around 3.3% of the sample. Here the sequenced sample was CD4+ or CD8+ T cells sorted from blood, taken in a trial of the OX40 agonist ivuxolimab. This receptor chain uses TRBV5-1 and TRBJ2-2, with 7 bases in between that match TRBD1. The receptor was isolated from an adult with an advanced solid tumor such as melanoma, head and neck, liver or kidney cancer. The nucleotide sequence reads TGCGCCAGCAGCTTGGCCCAGGGACAGAAGCACACCGGGGAGCTGTTTTTT. Its translation reads: CASSLAQGQKHTGELFF.